What follows describes a single T cell receptor (beta chain). What it binds is unknown. The CDR3 length is 12 residues. Per germline, CDR1 SNHLY and CDR2 FYNNEI. The V end was cut by 3 bases, the J end by 9 bases, with 10 bases between. This sample stems from a study of T cell responses to AZD1222 COVID-19 vaccine. Overall study context: Timing groups of about 4 and about 12 weeks for second doses were pooled.

Study results and limitations: Spike-specific TCR breadth and depth were elevated following two AZD1222 doses. The donors showed a predominance of white British ancestry and of females, with possible underestimation of clonal diversity. Repertoires were collected only later (after the peak T cell response had occurred).

Data came from immunoSEQ multiplex PCR; TCRdb stores just in-frame clones and leaves some out. The sample consists of fewer than 65,000 clones, around 84% of them appearing once. The chain carries TRBV2 and TRBJ2-3; D call uncertain. This TCR came from an adult in good health. Material: peripheral blood, obtained on day 0 of AZD1222 vaccination. In DNA, the CDR3 is TGTGCCAGCAGTGATTATGGCGGCACGCAGTATTTT. Translation: CASSDYGGTQYF. The variable domain in full, completed from reference TRBV2 and TRBJ2-3, reads EPEVTQTPSHQVTQMGQEVILRCVPISNHLYFYWYRQILGQKVEFLVSFYNNEISEKSEIFDDQFSVERPDGSNFTLKIRSTKLEDSAMYFCASSDYGGTQYFGPGTRLTVL.